The 12 T cell receptor beta chains below come from one sample, sequenced in a study of response to subunit inactivated influenza vaccine. TCRdb passed the RT-PCR reads through MiXCR, listing each CDR3 protein once. Of about 780,000 distinct CDR3 sequences listed, about 18% are singletons. The sample was PBMCs from blood, taken roughly 5 days after vaccination. The receptors come from a man aged 45-60 years who received an inactivated influenza vaccine.

This chain links TRBV18 with TRBJ2-1, with TRBD1 matching 7 bases. Germline V gene lookup returns CDR1 KGHSH and CDR2 LQKENI. The CDR3 is 16 amino acids. The ends lost 4 bases at V and 1 base at J; junction bases unmatched: 7. The CDR3 nucleotides read TGTGCCAGCTCACATGGGACAGCTCCTTCCTACAATGAGCAGTTCTTC. Amino acid sequence: CASSHGTAPSYNEQFF.

This clonotype was seen a handful of times. The chain uses TRBV29-1 and TRBJ2-3; no reliable D call. The CDR3 contains 14 residues. Trimming took off 5 bases at V and 5 bases at J, with 17 bases between the two ends. Germline loops: CDR1 SQVTM, CDR2 ANQGSEA. The CDR3: CSVQAARPGDTQYF. The CDR3, as DNA: TGCAGCGTTCAGGCCGCCCGCCCGGGAGATACGCAGTATTTT.

Turning to this clonotype: Germline is not matched at one junction end, which may reflect a read error. V gene TRBV7-7 combines with J gene TRBJ2-1, with D perhaps matching TRBD1 (5 bases). The CDR3 has 15 amino acids. Germline V gene lookup returns CDR1 SSHAT and CDR2 FNYEAQ (reference sequence). The CDR3 DNA reads as TGTGCTAGCAGCCCGGACACCCACCCCTACAATGAGCAGTTCTTC. This translates into CASSPDTHPYNEQFF.

The V call is TRBV10-3, the J call TRBJ2-5, with D perhaps TRBD1 (6 bases). V was cut by 6 bases and J by 1 base, with 9 bases left in between. The CDR3 totals 13 residues. Germline V gene data show CDR1 as ENHRY and CDR2 as SYGVKD. The CDR3 nucleotides are TGTGCCATCAGGGGACATACCCAAGAGACCCAGTACTTC. Residues: CAIRGHTQETQYF.

This chain connects TRBV28 to TRBJ1-5; D not certain. V dropped 5 bases and J dropped 0 bases, with 14 bases sitting between them. Germline V CDR1 and CDR2: MDHEN, SYDVKM. The CDR3 runs to 16 residues. The CDR3 spells CASSTGDIYSNQPQHF. For the CDR3, the DNA is TGTGCCAGCAGTACGGGCGATATTTATAGCAATCAGCCCCAGCATTTT.

This chain connects TRBV29-1 to TRBJ1-2, with TRBD1 matching over 8 bases. With 2 bases clipped from V and 3 bases from J, the junction kept 8 bases outside the gene matches. The V gene's germline CDR1 is SQVTM and CDR2 ANQGSEA. The CDR3 is 15 amino acids. As DNA, the CDR3 is TGCAGCGTTGAACCCGTCAGGGGGCGTTACTATGGCTACACCTTC. Amino acids: CSVEPVRGRYYGYTF.

This clonotype was found a few times. This chain links TRBV2 with TRBJ2-7; 7 nucleotides line up with TRBD1. The CDR3 has 14 residues. V shed 8 bases, J shed 6 bases, and the junction held 13 bases outside the gene matches. CDR1 and CDR2 from the germline V gene are SNHLY and FYNNEI. CDR3 bases: TGTGCCAGCCACTCCGGGACAGCGACTGGCGAGCAGTACTTC. It yields the protein CASHSGTATGEQYF.

This clonotype was seen at least ten times. This rearrangement joins TRBV4-3 to TRBJ1-1; D not certain. From germline, CDR1 is LGHNA and CDR2 YSLEER. V lost 0 bases to trimming and J lost 1 base, with 6 bases between them. CDR3 length: 14 residues. The CDR3 loop reads CASSQDFGNTEAFF. DNA of the CDR3: TGCGCCAGCAGCCAAGATTTTGGGAACACTGAAGCTTTCTTT.

V is TRBV20-1 and J is TRBJ2-6; 8 bases agree with TRBD1. The CDR3 length is 12 residues. V shed 6 bases, J shed 6 bases, and the junction held 1 base outside the gene matches. From germline, CDR1 is DFQATT and CDR2 SNEGSKA (reference sequence). The CDR3 spells CSADREANVLTF. In nucleotides, the CDR3 is TGCAGTGCGGACAGGGAGGCCAACGTCCTGACTTTC.

J is TRBJ2-4 and V is TRBV5-5, with 8 bases fitting TRBD1. Germline assignment: CDR1 SGHKS and CDR2 YYEKEE (reference sequence). Germline trimming cut 4 bases from V and 7 bases from J; bases unmatched to any gene: 7. This CDR3 is 14 amino acids long. CDR3 residues: CASSTGQGDNIQYF. The CDR3 DNA reads as TGTGCCAGCAGCACAGGACAGGGTGATAACATTCAGTACTTC.

This clonotype appeared a few times. The genes are TRBV27 and TRBJ2-1; 9 positions match TRBD2. V lost 7 bases, J lost 10 bases, and 14 bases stayed unmatched. Germline CDR1 is MNHEY and CDR2 is SMNVEV (reference sequence). The CDR3 spans 15 residues. The CDR3 is CASTPGLAGSSEQFF. Written as DNA, the CDR3 is TGTGCCAGCACCCCGGGTCTAGCGGGATCAAGCGAGCAGTTCTTC.

This chain uses TRBV29-1 with TRBJ2-3; 7 bases are a match to TRBD1. The germline CDR1 and CDR2 sequences are SQVTM and ANQGSEA. The CDR3 consists of 13 residues. For the CDR3, the DNA is TGCAGTTCCGCAGGGGGTGGATCAGATACGCAGTATTTT. The encoded protein is CSSAGGGSDTQYF.